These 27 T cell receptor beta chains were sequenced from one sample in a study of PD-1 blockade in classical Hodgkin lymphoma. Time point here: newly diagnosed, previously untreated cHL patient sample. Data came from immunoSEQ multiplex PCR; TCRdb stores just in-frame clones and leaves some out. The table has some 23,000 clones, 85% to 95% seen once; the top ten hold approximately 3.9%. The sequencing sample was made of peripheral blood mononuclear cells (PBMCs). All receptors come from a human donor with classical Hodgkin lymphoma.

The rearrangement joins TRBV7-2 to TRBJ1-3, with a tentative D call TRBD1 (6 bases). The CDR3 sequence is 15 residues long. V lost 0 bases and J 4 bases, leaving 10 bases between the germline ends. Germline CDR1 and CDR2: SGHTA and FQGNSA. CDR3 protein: CASSLARGGGNTIYF. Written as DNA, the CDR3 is TGTGCCAGCAGCTTAGCCAGGGGCGGCGGAAACACCATATATTTT.

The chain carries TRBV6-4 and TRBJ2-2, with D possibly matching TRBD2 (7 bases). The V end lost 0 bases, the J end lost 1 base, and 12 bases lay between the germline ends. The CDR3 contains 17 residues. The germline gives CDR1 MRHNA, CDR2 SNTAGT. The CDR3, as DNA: TGTGCCAGCAGTGACTCCCGGGGGGCCGGGAACACCGGGGAGCTGTTTTTT. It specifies CASSDSRGAGNTGELFF.

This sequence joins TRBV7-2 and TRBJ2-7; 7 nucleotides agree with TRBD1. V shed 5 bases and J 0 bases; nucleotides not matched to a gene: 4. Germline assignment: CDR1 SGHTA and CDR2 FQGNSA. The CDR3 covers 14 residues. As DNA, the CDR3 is TGTGCCAGCAGCACTGACAGGGTCTCCTACGAGCAGTACTTC. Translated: CASSTDRVSYEQYF.

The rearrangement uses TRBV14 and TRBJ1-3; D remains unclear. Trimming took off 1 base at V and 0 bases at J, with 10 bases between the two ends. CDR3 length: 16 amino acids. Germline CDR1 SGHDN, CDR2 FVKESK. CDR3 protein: CASSQARRFSGNTIYF. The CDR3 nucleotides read TGTGCCAGCAGCCAAGCCAGGCGCTTCTCTGGAAACACCATATATTTT.

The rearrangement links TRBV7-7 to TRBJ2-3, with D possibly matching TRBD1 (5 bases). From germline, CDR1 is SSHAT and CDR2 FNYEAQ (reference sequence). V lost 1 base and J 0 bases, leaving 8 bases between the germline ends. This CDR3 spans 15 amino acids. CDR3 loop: CASSLGWTSTDTQYF. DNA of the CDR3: TGTGCCAGCAGCTTAGGGTGGACAAGCACAGATACGCAGTATTTT.

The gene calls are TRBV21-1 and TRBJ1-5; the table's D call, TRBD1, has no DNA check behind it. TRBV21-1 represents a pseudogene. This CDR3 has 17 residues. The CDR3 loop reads CASSKKIDRDSNQPQHF. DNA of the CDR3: TGTGCCAGCAGCAAAAAGATAGACAGGGATAGCAATCAGCCCCAGCATTTT.

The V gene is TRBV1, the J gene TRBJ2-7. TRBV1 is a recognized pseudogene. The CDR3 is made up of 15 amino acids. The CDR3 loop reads CTSSHQNTVSYEQYF. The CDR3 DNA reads TGCACCAGCAGCCATCAAAACACGGTCTCCTACGAGCAGTACTTC.

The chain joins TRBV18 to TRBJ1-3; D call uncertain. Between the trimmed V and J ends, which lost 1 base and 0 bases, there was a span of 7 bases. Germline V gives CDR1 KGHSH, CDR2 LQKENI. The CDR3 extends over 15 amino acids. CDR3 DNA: TGTGCCAGCTCACCACGGACGGCCTCTGGAAACACCATATATTTT. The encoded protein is CASSPRTASGNTIYF.

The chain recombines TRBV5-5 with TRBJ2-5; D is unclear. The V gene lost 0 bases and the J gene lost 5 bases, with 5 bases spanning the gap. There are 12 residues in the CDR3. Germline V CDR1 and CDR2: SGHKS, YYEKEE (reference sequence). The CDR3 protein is CASSLARETQYF. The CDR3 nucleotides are TGTGCCAGCAGCTTGGCCAGGGAGACCCAGTACTTC.

CDR3 sequence (DNA): TGCGCCAGCAGCTTGGGCAGGGCCCGTAGCTCTGGAAACACCATATATTTT. Translating gives CASSLGRARSSGNTIYF. The chain is built from TRBV5-1 and TRBJ1-3; D might be TRBD1 (5 bases). Germline V lookup: CDR1 SGHRS, CDR2 YFSETQ. The CDR3 loop spans 17 amino acids. Deletions cut 0 bases from V and 0 bases from J, with 13 bases between.

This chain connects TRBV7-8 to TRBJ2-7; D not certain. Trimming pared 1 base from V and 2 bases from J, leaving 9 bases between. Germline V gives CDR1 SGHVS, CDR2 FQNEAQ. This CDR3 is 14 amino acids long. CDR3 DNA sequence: TGTGCCAGCAGCTTAGGGGTCATCCCCTACGAGCAGTACTTC. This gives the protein CASSLGVIPYEQYF.

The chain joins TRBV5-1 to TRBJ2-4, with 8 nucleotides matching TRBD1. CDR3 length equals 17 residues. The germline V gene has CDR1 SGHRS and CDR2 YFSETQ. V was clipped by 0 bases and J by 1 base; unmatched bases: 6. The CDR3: CASSLAMTGDAKNIQYF. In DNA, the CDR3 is TGCGCCAGCAGCTTGGCCATGACAGGGGATGCCAAAAACATTCAGTACTTC.

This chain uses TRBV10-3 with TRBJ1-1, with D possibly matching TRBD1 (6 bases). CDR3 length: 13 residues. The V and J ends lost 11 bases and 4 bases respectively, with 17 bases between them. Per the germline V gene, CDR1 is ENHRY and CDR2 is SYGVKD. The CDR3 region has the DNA TGTGCCGCGCAACAGGGTTCCGGCACTGAAGCTTTCTTT. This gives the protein CAAQQGSGTEAFF.

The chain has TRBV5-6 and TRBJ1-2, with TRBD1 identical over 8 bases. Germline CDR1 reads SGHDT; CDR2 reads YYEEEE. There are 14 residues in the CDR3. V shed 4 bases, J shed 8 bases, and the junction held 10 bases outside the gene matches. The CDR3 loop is CASSAGQAYAGYTF. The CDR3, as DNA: TGTGCCAGCAGCGCGGGACAGGCTTATGCCGGCTACACCTTC.

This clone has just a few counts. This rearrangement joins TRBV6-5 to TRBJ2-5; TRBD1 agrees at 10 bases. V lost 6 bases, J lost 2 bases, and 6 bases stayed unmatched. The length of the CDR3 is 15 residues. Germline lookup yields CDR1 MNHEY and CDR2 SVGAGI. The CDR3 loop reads CASRPPGQGQETQYF. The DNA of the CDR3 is TGTGCCAGCAGACCCCCGGGACAGGGGCAAGAGACCCAGTACTTC.

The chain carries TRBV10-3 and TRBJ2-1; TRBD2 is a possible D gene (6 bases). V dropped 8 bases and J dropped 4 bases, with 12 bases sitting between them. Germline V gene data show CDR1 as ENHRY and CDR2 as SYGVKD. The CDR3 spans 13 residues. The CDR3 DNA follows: TGTGCCATCCATGGCGGGATATACAATGAGCAGTTCTTC. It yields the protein CAIHGGIYNEQFF.

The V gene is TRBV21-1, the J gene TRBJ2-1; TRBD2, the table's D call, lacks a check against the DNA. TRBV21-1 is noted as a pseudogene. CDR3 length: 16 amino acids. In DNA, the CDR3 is TGTGCCAGCAGCAAAGGGGGGGTCATCATTCCCAATGAGCAGTTCTTC. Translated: CASSKGGVIIPNEQFF.

This chain's CDR3 is CASSLVGTSVIYEQYF. CDR3 DNA sequence: TGTGCCAGCAGCTTGGTGGGGACTAGCGTTATCTACGAGCAGTACTTC. This chain connects TRBV5-6 to TRBJ2-7, with 10 bases matching TRBD2. This CDR3 is 16 amino acids long. The junction had 6 bases not matched to a gene; V was cut back by 0 bases and J by 3 bases. The germline gives CDR1 SGHDT, CDR2 YYEEEE.

The CDR3 protein is CASSHRTGGNEQYF. The DNA of the CDR3 is TGTGCCAGCAGCCACCGAACAGGGGGCAACGAGCAGTACTTC. The rearrangement joins TRBV7-2 to TRBJ2-7; 9 bases fit TRBD1. The V and J ends lost 5 bases and 5 bases, in that order; junction bases with no gene match: 7. The CDR3 consists of 14 residues. Germline V gene lookup returns CDR1 SGHTA and CDR2 FQGNSA.

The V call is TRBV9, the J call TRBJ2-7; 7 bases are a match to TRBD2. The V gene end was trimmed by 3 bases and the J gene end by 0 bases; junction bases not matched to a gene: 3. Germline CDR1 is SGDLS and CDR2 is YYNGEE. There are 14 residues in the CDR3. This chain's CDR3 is CASSESGASYEQYF. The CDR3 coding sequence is TGTGCCAGCAGCGAGAGCGGGGCCTCCTACGAGCAGTACTTC. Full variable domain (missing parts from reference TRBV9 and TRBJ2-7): DSGVTQTPKHLITATGQRVTLRCSPRSGDLSVYWYQQSLDQGLQFLIQYYNGEERAKGNILERFSAQQFPDLHSELNLSSLELGDSALYFCASSESGASYEQYFGPGTRLTVT.

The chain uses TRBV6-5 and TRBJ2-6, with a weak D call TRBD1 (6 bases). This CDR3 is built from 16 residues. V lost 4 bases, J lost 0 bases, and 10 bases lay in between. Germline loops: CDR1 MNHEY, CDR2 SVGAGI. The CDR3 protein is CASSSPGASGANVLTF. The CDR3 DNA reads TGTGCCAGCAGTTCCCCAGGGGCCTCTGGGGCCAACGTCCTGACTTTC.

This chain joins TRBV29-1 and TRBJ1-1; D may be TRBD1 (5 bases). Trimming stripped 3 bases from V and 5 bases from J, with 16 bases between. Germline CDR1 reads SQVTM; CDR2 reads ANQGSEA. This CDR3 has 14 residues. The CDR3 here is CSVEGPGVGTEAFF. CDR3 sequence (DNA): TGCAGCGTTGAGGGGCCGGGGGTAGGGACTGAAGCTTTCTTT. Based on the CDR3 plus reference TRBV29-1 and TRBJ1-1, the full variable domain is SAVISQKPSRDICQRGTSLTIQCQVDSQVTMMFWYRQQPGQSLTLIATANQGSEATYESGFVIDKFPISRPNLTFSTLTVSNMSPEDSSIYLCSVEGPGVGTEAFFGQGTRLTVV.

As DNA, the CDR3 is TGTGCCAGCAGCCACAACACAGGGGGTAGGAAGACCCAGTACTTC. Amino acids: CASSHNTGGRKTQYF. The chain uses TRBV6-5 and TRBJ2-5; TRBD1 aligns across 8 bases. The germline CDR1 and CDR2 sequences are MNHEY and SVGAGI. V lost 6 bases to trimming and J lost 6 bases; unmatched junction nucleotides: 12. This CDR3 spans 15 amino acids.

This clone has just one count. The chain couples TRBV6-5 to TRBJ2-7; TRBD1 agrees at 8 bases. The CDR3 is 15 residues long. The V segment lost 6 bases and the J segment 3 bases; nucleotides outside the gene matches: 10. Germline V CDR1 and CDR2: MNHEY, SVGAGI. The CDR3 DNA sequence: TGTGCCAGCAGCCACTCCGGGACAGGAATCTACGAGCAGTACTTC. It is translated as CASSHSGTGIYEQYF.

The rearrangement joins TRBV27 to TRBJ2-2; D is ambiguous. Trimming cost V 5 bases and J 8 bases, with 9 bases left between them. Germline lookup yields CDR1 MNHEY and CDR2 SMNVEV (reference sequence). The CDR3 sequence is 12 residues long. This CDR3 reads CASSDRWGELFF. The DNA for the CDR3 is TGTGCCAGCAGTGACCGCTGGGGGGAGCTGTTTTTT.

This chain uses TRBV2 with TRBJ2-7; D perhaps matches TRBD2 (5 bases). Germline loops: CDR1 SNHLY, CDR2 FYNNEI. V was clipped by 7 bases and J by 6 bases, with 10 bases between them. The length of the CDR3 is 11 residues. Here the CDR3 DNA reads TGTGCCAGCAAAGTGGGGAGCGAGCAGTACTTC. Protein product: CASKVGSEQYF.

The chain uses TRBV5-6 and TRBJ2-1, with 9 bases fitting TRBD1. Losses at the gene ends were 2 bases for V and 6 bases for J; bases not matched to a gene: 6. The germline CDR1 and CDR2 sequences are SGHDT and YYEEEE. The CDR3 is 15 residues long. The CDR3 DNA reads TGTGCCAGCAGCTTCGTGCGGGACAGGGTCAATGAGCAGTTCTTC. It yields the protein CASSFVRDRVNEQFF.